One T cell receptor (beta chain) is described in this entry. The data originate from a study of blood T cells in healthy people across ages. Sample-barcoded 5' priming and a J-beta primer mix drove a second PCR of about 6 to 12 cycles. TCRdb redid the calling of the 5' RACE reads with MiXCR, one entry per CDR3 protein. The sample records roughly 1.5 million distinct CDR3 sequences, under 55% being singletons. The CDR3 consists of 16 residues. Trimming removed 3 bases at V and 0 bases at J, with 12 bases between. The sample was blood. The chain has TRBV12-3 or TRBV12-4 and TRBJ1-3; D gene unclear. The source of this sequence is a woman younger than 30 in good health. CDR3: CASSFKGPHSGNTIYF. DNA for the CDR3: TGTGCCAGCAGTTTCAAGGGTCCGCACTCTGGAAACACCATATATTTT.